The 22 T cell receptor beta chains below come from one sample, sequenced in a study of OX40 agonist ivuxolimab in advanced cancers. Sequencing was performed with immunoSEQ multiplex PCR; in TCRdb, only in-frame clones are kept and a portion is missing. The sample lists tens of thousands of clones, roughly 91% occurring once. The sequencing here drew on CD4+ or CD8+ T cells sorted from blood, taken in a trial of the OX40 agonist ivuxolimab. The receptors shown here come from an adult with an advanced solid tumor such as melanoma, head and neck, liver or kidney cancer.

The V gene is TRBV27, the J gene TRBJ1-1, with 8 nucleotides matching TRBD1. Germline loops: CDR1 MNHEY, CDR2 SMNVEV (reference sequence). The CDR3 loop spans 13 amino acids. V shed 5 bases, J shed 6 bases, and the junction held 5 bases outside the gene matches. In nucleotides, the CDR3 is TGTGCCAGCAGTCCAGACAGGGGTGCTGAAGCTTTCTTT. It encodes CASSPDRGAEAFF.

The gene calls are TRBV9 and TRBJ2-7, with TRBD2 matching over 11 bases. The CDR3 spans 15 residues. Germline V gene sequence: CDR1 SGDLS, CDR2 YYNGEE. The trim removed 4 bases at V and 6 bases at J, leaving 9 bases unmatched. The CDR3 loop is CASSTLAGEKSEQYF. The CDR3 DNA reads TGTGCCAGCAGCACACTAGCGGGAGAGAAGAGCGAGCAGTACTTC.

J is TRBJ1-1 and V is TRBV5-1, with 7 bases matching TRBD1. Germline trimming cut 4 bases from V and 7 bases from J; bases unmatched to any gene: 16. Germline V gene lookup returns CDR1 SGHRS and CDR2 YFSETQ. The length of the CDR3 is 16 residues. The CDR3 reads CASSLDRSPLSIEAFF. The CDR3 DNA follows: TGCGCCAGCAGCCTGGACAGGTCGCCGTTGTCGATTGAAGCTTTCTTT.

The CDR3 sequence is CASSVSGTSSGELFF. For the CDR3, the DNA is TGTGCCAGCAGCGTGTCCGGGACTAGCTCCGGGGAGCTGTTTTTT. This chain connects TRBV9 to TRBJ2-2, with 9 bases matching TRBD2. The CDR3 consists of 15 residues. The germline V gene has CDR1 SGDLS and CDR2 YYNGEE. J lost 6 bases, V lost 2 bases, and 5 bases had no gene match. Full variable domain (remainder filled in from reference TRBV9 and TRBJ2-2): DSGVTQTPKHLITATGQRVTLRCSPRSGDLSVYWYQQSLDQGLQFLIQYYNGEERAKGNILERFSAQQFPDLHSELNLSSLELGDSALYFCASSVSGTSSGELFFGEGSRLTVL.

This clone is judged medium-sized. This chain uses TRBV9 with TRBJ2-5; 14 nucleotides line up with TRBD2. Germline trimming cut 4 bases from V and 5 bases from J; bases unmatched to any gene: 7. Looked up from germline, CDR1 is SGDLS and CDR2 is YYNGEE. CDR3 size: 16 residues. The CDR3 loop reads CASSPGLAGVGETQYF. In DNA, the CDR3 is TGTGCCAGCAGCCCGGGACTAGCGGGAGTGGGGGAGACCCAGTACTTC.

In its sample, this clone was seen a few times. V and J are TRBV18 and TRBJ1-6, with no clear D. Germline V lookup: CDR1 KGHSH, CDR2 LQKENI. The CDR3 sequence is 14 residues long. Trimming shortened V by 0 bases and J by 11 bases, and 11 bases separated the two germline ends. CDR3 amino acids: CASSPPAGSAPLHF. In DNA form, the CDR3 reads TGTGCCAGCTCACCACCGGCTGGGTCTGCACCCCTCCACTTT.

The J gene is TRBJ1-1, the V gene TRBV6-5; D unclear. From germline, CDR1 is MNHEY and CDR2 SVGAGI. Deletions cut 2 bases from V and 1 base from J, with 5 bases between. This CDR3 has 13 residues. As DNA, the CDR3 is TGTGCCAGCAGTTACCTGGAGAACACTGAAGCTTTCTTT. This encodes CASSYLENTEAFF.

This clone was detected only once. The chain combines TRBV7-3 with TRBJ2-1; 9 bases are shared with TRBD2. The ends lost 2 bases at V and 7 bases at J; junction bases unmatched: 6. The CDR3 totals 15 residues. The V gene's germline CDR1 is SGHTA and CDR2 FQGTGA. The CDR3 DNA follows: TGTGCCAGCAGCTTAGCGGGAGGGCAAGGGAATGAGCAGTTCTTC. It encodes CASSLAGGQGNEQFF.

The V and J genes are TRBV4-1 and TRBJ1-1; the D is unclear. Trimming took off 1 base at V and 3 bases at J, with 12 bases between the two ends. There are 15 residues in the CDR3. In germline, CDR1 is MGHRA, CDR2 YSYEKL. This CDR3 is CASSQVSNRDTEAFF. The DNA for the CDR3 is TGCGCCAGCAGCCAAGTCTCAAACCGCGACACTGAAGCTTTCTTT.

The V and J genes are TRBV7-9 and TRBJ2-1; D ambiguous. The germline CDR1 and CDR2 sequences are SEHNR and FQNEAQ (reference sequence). V was cut by 3 bases and J by 4 bases, with 10 bases left in between. The CDR3 is 14 amino acids. The CDR3, as DNA: TGTGCCAGCAGCTTTCGAGAGACGTACAATGAGCAGTTCTTC. Protein: CASSFRETYNEQFF.

The chain has TRBV5-4 and TRBJ2-7; no clear D gene. The CDR3 is 12 residues long. V was cut by 3 bases and J by 6 bases, with 10 bases left in between. Germline V CDR1 and CDR2: SGHNT, YYREEE (reference sequence). DNA of the CDR3: TGTGCCAGCAGCTCCCCCGGGCTCGAGCAGTACGTC. Its translation is CASSSPGLEQYV.

The chain uses TRBV27 and TRBJ2-1, with D possibly called TRBD1 or TRBD2 (6 bases each). Between the trimmed V and J ends, which lost 6 bases and 9 bases, there was a span of 15 bases. The CDR3 is made up of 13 amino acids. In germline, CDR1 is MNHEY, CDR2 SMNVEV (reference sequence). In DNA form, the CDR3 reads TGTGCCAGCAGCCCCCTGGGGGGCCCTGAGCAGTTCTTC. Its protein is CASSPLGGPEQFF.

This sequence joins TRBV10-2 and TRBJ1-1; D is uncertain. CDR1 is WSHSY and CDR2 is SAAADI in the germline V gene. V lost 6 bases and J lost 0, with 17 bases in between. The CDR3 is 16 residues long. CDR3 in DNA: TGCGCCAGCAGGGTGGGAGGAGGGAGTATGAACACTGAAGCTTTCTTT. Its protein product is CASRVGGGSMNTEAFF.

DNA of the CDR3: TGTGCCAGCAGTTTCCCCGGGAGCTCCTACGAGCAGTACGTC. Translation: CASSFPGSSYEQYV. The chain carries TRBV27 and TRBJ2-7; tentative D call: TRBD2 (6 bases). The V and J ends lost 3 bases and 0 bases respectively, with 9 bases between them. Germline CDR1 is MNHEY and CDR2 is SMNVEV (reference sequence). This CDR3 spans 14 amino acids.

In its sample, this clone was seen once. V usage is TRBV7-9 and J usage is TRBJ1-5; tentative D call: TRBD1 (5 bases). Germline loops: CDR1 SEHNR, CDR2 FQNEAQ (reference sequence). V was cut by 1 base and J by 7 bases, with 11 bases left in between. The CDR3 spans 14 residues. This CDR3 reads CASSLGGVRQPQHF. CDR3 sequence (DNA): TGTGCCAGCAGCTTAGGGGGGGTCCGGCAGCCCCAGCATTTT.

This chain joins TRBV5-8 and TRBJ1-5; D is ambiguous. The ends were cut back, 0 bases at V and 0 bases at J, with 7 bases in the middle. The CDR3 length is 15 residues. Germline assignment: CDR1 SGHTS and CDR2 YDEGEE. The CDR3 DNA reads as TGTGCCAGCAGCTTGGGGTTGGATAGCAATCAGCCCCAGCATTTT. Its protein is CASSLGLDSNQPQHF.

The genes are TRBV27 and TRBJ2-5, with TRBD2 as a possible D gene (6 bases). CDR3 length equals 15 residues. Between the trimmed V and J ends, which lost 2 bases and 4 bases, there was a span of 14 bases. From germline, CDR1 is MNHEY and CDR2 SMNVEV (reference sequence). This CDR3 is CASSLGGAGGETQYF. In DNA, the CDR3 is TGTGCCAGCAGTTTAGGAGGGGCTGGGGGAGAGACCCAGTACTTC.

In its sample, this clone was seen once. This CDR3 reads CASSLLTGQGGYGYTF. As DNA, the CDR3 is TGTGCCAGCAGCTTACTCACCGGACAGGGCGGCTATGGCTACACCTTC. The gene calls are TRBV7-8 and TRBJ1-2; 8 nucleotides agree with TRBD1. The CDR3 is 16 amino acids. J gave up 4 bases and V 2 bases, and 9 bases lay outside the gene matches. Per germline, CDR1 SGHVS and CDR2 FQNEAQ.

The chain is built from TRBV11-2 and TRBJ2-3; TRBD1 might be the D (6 bases). This CDR3 spans 16 amino acids. Germline assignment: CDR1 SGHAT and CDR2 FQNNGV. Trimming stripped 1 base from V and 2 bases from J, with 13 bases between. The CDR3 sequence: CASSLGDRWDTDTQYF. CDR3 in DNA: TGTGCCAGCAGCTTAGGTGACAGGTGGGACACAGATACGCAGTATTTT.

The rearrangement links TRBV9 to TRBJ2-2, with D maybe TRBD1 (5 bases). CDR1 is SGDLS, CDR2 YYNGEE, per germline. Trimming took off 0 bases at V and 10 bases at J, with 13 bases between the two ends. This CDR3 region has 14 residues. The CDR3 here is CASSVAGRHPELFF. The CDR3 bases are TGTGCCAGCAGCGTAGCAGGGCGCCACCCGGAGCTGTTTTTT.

J is TRBJ2-3 and V is TRBV29-1, with a weak D call TRBD2 (5 bases). CDR3 length equals 13 residues. Per the germline V gene, CDR1 is SQVTM and CDR2 is ANQGSEA. Trimming cost V 5 bases and J 0 bases, with 9 bases left between them. The CDR3 DNA is TGCAGCGTTTGGGAGACTAGCACAGATACGCAGTATTTT. Translation gives CSVWETSTDTQYF.

About this clone: At the DNA level, this CDR3 is encoded by other sequences in the same sample as well. CDR3 residues: CASSLGGGQGTDTQYF. DNA of the CDR3: TGTGCCAGCAGCTTAGGAGGGGGGCAGGGGACAGATACGCAGTATTTT. V and J are TRBV7-9 and TRBJ2-3; either TRBD1 or TRBD2 may fit D (6 bases each). Germline assignment: CDR1 SEHNR and CDR2 FQNEAQ (reference sequence). V was cut by 1 base and J by 3 bases, with 14 bases left in between. This CDR3 is built from 16 residues.